This is a list of T cell receptor beta chains from one sample in a study of T cell changes during pregnancy in multiple sclerosis. Produced via immunoSEQ multiplex PCR; TCRdb's table is partial and in-frame only. The table has under 80,000 clones, approximately 93% seen once. This specimen consisted of peripheral blood, obtained in the second trimester of pregnancy. These receptors came from a female donor with multiple sclerosis, enrolled in a pregnancy study. CDR3s include the opening cysteine and the closing phenylalanine or tryptophan. D genes are given only for firm matches. The size field is filled for only some rows; it gives once, few, many or a size class.

clone_size j_call v_call d_call cdr3_nt cdr3_aa
once TRBJ2-7 TRBV25-1 . TGTGCCAGCAGTGCTACGGGCTACGAGCAGTACTTC CASSATGYEQYF
. TRBJ2-1 TRBV11-2 . TGTGCCAGCAGCTTAGGCGCGGTCTCCTACAATGAGCAGTTCTTC CASSLGAVSYNEQFF
. TRBJ1-2 TRBV4-3 TRBD1 TGCGCCAGCAGCCAAGGGGACAGGGCTTTTGGTGGCTACACCTTC CASSQGDRAFGGYTF
. TRBJ2-1 TRBV28 TRBD2 TGTGCCAGCAGTTGGACTAGCGTCCCCTACAATGAGCAGTTCTTC CASSWTSVPYNEQFF
. TRBJ1-3 TRBV19 TRBD1 TGTGCCAGTATTATGGGACAGTACTCTGGAAACACCATATATTTT CASIMGQYSGNTIYF
. TRBJ2-1 TRBV7-6 . TGTGCCAGCAGCTTACAGACTCTCGGGGGTGAGCAGTTCTTC CASSLQTLGGEQFF
. TRBJ2-2 TRBV6-1 TRBD2 TGTGCCAGCTCTCTTTGGGGGGGGGAGACCGGGGAGCTGTTTTTT CASSLWGGETGELFF
. TRBJ2-5 TRBV5-7 TRBD2 TGTGCCAGCAGCTCAAGCGGGGTTGAAGAGACCCAGTACTTC CASSSSGVEETQYF
. TRBJ2-1 TRBV6-1 . TGTGCCAGCAGTGGCGACTCGAGCTCCTACAATGAGCAGTTCTTC CASSGDSSSYNEQFF
once TRBJ1-3 TRBV18 . TGTGCCAGCTCACCTGTGATTTCCCCTGAGGACACCATATATTTT CASSPVISPEDTIYF
. TRBJ2-5 TRBV6-5 TRBD1 TGTGCCAGCAGTCCTCAGACAGGGTTGGACGAGACCCAGTACTTC CASSPQTGLDETQYF